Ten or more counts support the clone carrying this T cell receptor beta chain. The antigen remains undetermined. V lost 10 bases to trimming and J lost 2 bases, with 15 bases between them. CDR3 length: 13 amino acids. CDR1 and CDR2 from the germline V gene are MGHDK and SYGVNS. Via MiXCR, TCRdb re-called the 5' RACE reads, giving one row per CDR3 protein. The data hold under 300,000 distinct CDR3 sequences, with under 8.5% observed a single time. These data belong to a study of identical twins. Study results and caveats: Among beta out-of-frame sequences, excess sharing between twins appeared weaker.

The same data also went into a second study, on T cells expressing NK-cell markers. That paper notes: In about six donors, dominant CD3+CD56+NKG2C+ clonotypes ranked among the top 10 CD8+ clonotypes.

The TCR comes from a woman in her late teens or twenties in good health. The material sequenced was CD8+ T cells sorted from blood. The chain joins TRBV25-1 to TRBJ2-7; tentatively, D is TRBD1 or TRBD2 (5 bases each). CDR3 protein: CATRDHTTYEQYF. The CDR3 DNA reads TGTGCCACCAGGGACCACACCACCTACGAGCAGTACTTC.